Shown below are 27 T cell receptor beta chains from a single sample sequenced in a study of beta chain features in type 1 diabetes. These receptors have no identified antigens. General study points: Moderately but significantly shorter TCRB CDR3s were found in Type 1 diabetes patients in all four CD4+ subsets.

Of the isolated RNA, all was reverse transcribed, and so the sequenced material was expressed TCRB transcripts. The repertoire was sequenced with immunoSEQ multiplex PCR; TCRdb's copy has only in-frame clones and lacks some. The data show approximately 150,000 clones, about an eighth seen once. Specimen: central memory CD4+ T cells from blood. The source of these receptors is a young man with type 1 diabetes.

Concerning this clone: Other DNA sequences of this sample code for an identical CDR3. The chain links TRBV30 to TRBJ1-5; D remains ambiguous. CDR1 is GTSNPN and CDR2 is SVGIG in the germline V gene (reference sequence). The CDR3 spans 15 residues. Trimming removed 0 bases from V and 2 bases from J, with 11 bases in between. The CDR3 protein is CAWSVRGQGNQPQHF. DNA of the CDR3: TGTGCCTGGAGTGTACGGGGTCAGGGCAATCAGCCCCAGCATTTT. The full variable domain, rest sourced from reference TRBV30 and TRBJ1-5, is SQTIHQWPATLVQPVGSPLSLECTVEGTSNPNLYWYRQAAGRGLQLLFYSVGIGQISSEVPQNLSASRPQDRQFILSSKKLLLSDSGFYLCAWSVRGQGNQPQHFGDGTRLSIL.

This chain links TRBV5-1 with TRBJ2-1; D perhaps matches TRBD1 (6 bases). CDR3 length equals 17 residues. Deletions cut 5 bases from V and 1 base from J, with 19 bases between. Germline CDR1 and CDR2: SGHRS and YFSETQ. The CDR3 nucleotides read TGCGCCAGCAGGGGGGCAGGCCTCCCGGCGTCCTACAATGAGCAGTTCTTC. Translated, it gives CASRGAGLPASYNEQFF.

This clone was seen more than once but under ten times. Relative to the germline gene, one junction end is altered; a read error may explain this. The V gene is TRBV28, the J gene TRBJ1-1, with a possible D match to TRBD1 (5 bases). CDR1 MDHEN and CDR2 SYDVKM come from the germline V gene. The CDR3 spans 14 residues. The CDR3 sequence is CASSLEGMKTEAFF. In DNA, the CDR3 is TGTGCCAGCAGTTTGGAGGGGATGAAGACTGAAGCTTTCTTT.

Here the CDR3 reads CASSRQGPPYEQYF. The CDR3 DNA is TGTGCCAGCAGCCGACAGGGGCCGCCCTACGAGCAGTACTTC. This chain joins TRBV7-2 and TRBJ2-7, with 8 bases fitting TRBD1. V lost 5 bases, J lost 2 bases, and 5 bases stayed unmatched. Looked up from germline, CDR1 is SGHTA and CDR2 is FQGNSA. This CDR3 comprises 14 residues.

V usage is TRBV27 and J usage is TRBJ1-2; D ambiguous. CDR3 size: 13 residues. Germline CDR1 is MNHEY and CDR2 is SMNVEV (reference sequence). Trimming took 5 bases from V and 8 from J, leaving 15 bases between them. This CDR3 is CASSMTWPMGYTF. The CDR3 bases are TGTGCCAGCAGTATGACTTGGCCTATGGGCTACACCTTC.

The chain employs TRBV4-2 and TRBJ2-1, with 11 positions matching TRBD2. Trimming at V came to 4 bases and at J to 4 bases, leaving 3 bases not matched to a gene. The CDR3 has 15 amino acids. The germline gives CDR1 LGHNA, CDR2 YNFKEQ. DNA of the CDR3: TGTGCCAGCAGCCCACTAGCGGGGGAGTACAATGAGCAGTTCTTC. Translation: CASSPLAGEYNEQFF.

Worth noting for this clone: The same CDR3 also results from other DNA sequences found in this sample. The chain combines TRBV20-1 with TRBJ2-3; weak D call: TRBD2 (5 bases). Germline CDR1 DFQATT, CDR2 SNEGSKA (reference sequence). V was clipped by 3 bases and J by 4 bases, with 5 bases between them. The length of the CDR3 is 11 residues. CDR3 in DNA: TGCAGTGCTAGCGGGGCAGATACGCAGTATTTT. Translating it yields CSASGADTQYF.

The chain joins TRBV6-6 to TRBJ2-5, with a weak D call TRBD2 (6 bases). Germline lookup yields CDR1 MNHNY and CDR2 SVGAGI (reference sequence). The CDR3 totals 14 residues. The germline V and J ends were trimmed by 5 bases and 4 bases, with 14 bases remaining between them. DNA of the CDR3: TGTGCCAGCAGTCACCGACTAGGAGGAGAGACCCAGTACTTC. This sequence encodes CASSHRLGGETQYF.

This clone occurred a few times. This sequence is one base from a far larger clone and is likely a read error. The chain couples TRBV11-2 to TRBJ2-5; 7 bases match TRBD1. V shed 4 bases and J 2 bases; nucleotides not matched to a gene: 1. The CDR3 sequence is 13 residues long. Germline CDR1 reads SGHAT; CDR2 reads FQNNGV. CDR3 DNA sequence: TGTGCCAGCAGCTGGGGACAGCAAGAGACCCAGTACTTC. It encodes CASSWGQQETQYF.

This clone showed up just a few times. This sequence joins TRBV7-8 and TRBJ1-3; TRBD1 matches at 9 bases. The CDR3 covers 16 residues. V lost 5 bases and J lost 3; bases outside the gene matches: 8. The germline CDR1 and CDR2 sequences are SGHVS and FQNEAQ. The CDR3 region is CASSPPGQGYGNTIYF. In DNA form, the CDR3 reads TGTGCCAGCAGCCCTCCGGGACAGGGATATGGAAACACCATATATTTT.

The sample holds a few counts of this clone. CDR3 amino acids: CASRKNRDESQYF. For the CDR3, the DNA is TGTGCCAGCAGAAAAAACAGGGATGAGAGTCAGTACTTC. The rearrangement joins TRBV6-5 to TRBJ2-4; D may be TRBD1 (6 bases). V lost 6 bases and J 12 bases, leaving 18 bases between the germline ends. The germline V gene encodes CDR1 MNHEY and CDR2 SVGAGI. The CDR3 extends over 13 amino acids.

This clone was counted between two and nine times. The chain joins TRBV2 to TRBJ2-3; tentatively, D is TRBD2 (6 bases). Deletions cut 4 bases from V and 0 bases from J, with 11 bases between. The V gene's germline CDR1 is SNHLY and CDR2 FYNNEI. The CDR3 loop spans 15 amino acids. CDR3 in DNA: TGTGCCAGCAGTGTGGGACTGGCTAGCACAGATACGCAGTATTTT. It yields the protein CASSVGLASTDTQYF. The whole variable domain, remainder taken from reference TRBV2 and TRBJ2-3, is EPEVTQTPSHQVTQMGQEVILRCVPISNHLYFYWYRQILGQKVEFLVSFYNNEISEKSEIFDDQFSVERPDGSNFTLKIRSTKLEDSAMYFCASSVGLASTDTQYFGPGTRLTVL.

The chain recombines TRBV6-5 with TRBJ2-1; 7 bases align to TRBD1. The germline V gene encodes CDR1 MNHEY and CDR2 SVGAGI. With V trimmed by 3 bases and J by 10 bases, 9 bases remained unmatched. The length of the CDR3 is 14 residues. The CDR3 protein is CASSYSWGTDEQFF. CDR3 nucleotides: TGTGCCAGCAGTTATTCCTGGGGGACAGACGAGCAGTTCTTC.

This clone has just a few counts. The chain joins TRBV30 to TRBJ1-4, with D tentatively TRBD1 (6 bases). Trimming stripped 0 bases from V and 12 bases from J, with 14 bases between. The CDR3 has 13 residues. In germline, CDR1 is GTSNPN, CDR2 SVGIG (reference sequence). CDR3 sequence reads: CAWSVSGATELFF. CDR3 nucleotides: TGTGCCTGGAGTGTATCAGGGGCTACGGAACTGTTTTTT.

This clone appeared a few times. The genes are TRBV5-1 and TRBJ2-5, with TRBD1 identical over 8 bases. The trim removed 3 bases at V and 5 bases at J, leaving 6 bases unmatched. CDR1 SGHRS and CDR2 YFSETQ come from the germline V gene. The CDR3 is 14 residues long. The CDR3: CASSSRGRGETQYF. The CDR3 region has the DNA TGCGCCAGCAGCTCCAGGGGGCGCGGGGAGACCCAGTACTTC.

The genes are TRBV27 and TRBJ1-1; TRBD1 matches 7 bases. This CDR3 has 14 amino acids. V gave up 5 bases and J gave up 0 bases; unmatched junction bases: 3. In germline, CDR1 is MNHEY, CDR2 SMNVEV (reference sequence). CDR3 sequence reads: CASSRGQLNTEAFF. The CDR3, as DNA: TGTGCCAGCAGTAGGGGACAGCTGAACACTGAAGCTTTCTTT.

With respect to this clone: One end of the junction is discordant with germline, which a read error may explain. For the CDR3, the DNA is TGTGCTAGCAGCAAAGGACAGGGCGAGACCCAGTACTTC. As protein: CASSKGQGETQYF. This sequence joins TRBV7-7 and TRBJ2-5; 8 positions match TRBD1. This CDR3 spans 13 amino acids. Per the germline V gene, CDR1 is SSHAT and CDR2 is FNYEAQ (reference sequence). The whole variable domain, filled in from reference TRBV7-7 and TRBJ2-5, reads GAGVSQSPRYKVTKRGQDVTLRCDPISSHATLYWYQQALGQGPEFLTYFNYEAQPDKSGLPSDRFSAERPEGSISTLTIQRTEQRDSAMYRCASSKGQGETQYFGPGTRLLVL.

This clone appeared a few times. The J gene is TRBJ2-5, the V gene TRBV7-2; TRBD2 aligns across 8 bases. This CDR3 is built from 19 residues. Germline V gives CDR1 SGHTA, CDR2 FQGNSA. Trimming cost V 4 bases and J 0 bases; bases outside gene matches: 16. CDR3 coding DNA: TGTGCCAGCAGCTCTAGAGATTTAGGACTAGCTCTAAACCAAGAGACCCAGTACTTC. The encoded protein is CASSSRDLGLALNQETQYF.

The chain carries TRBV5-1 and TRBJ1-2; 7 bases match TRBD1. CDR1 is SGHRS and CDR2 is YFSETQ in the germline V gene. V lost 1 base to trimming and J lost 0 bases; unmatched junction nucleotides: 15. The CDR3 consists of 19 residues. CDR3 sequence: CASSLNGDRPTNSNYGYTF. DNA for the CDR3: TGCGCCAGCAGCTTGAATGGGGACAGACCTACCAATTCTAACTATGGCTACACCTTC.

This clone was seen a handful of times. J is TRBJ2-3 and V is TRBV6-5; D might be TRBD2 (5 bases). The V end lost 6 bases, the J end lost 0 bases, and 10 bases lay between the germline ends. Germline V gives CDR1 MNHEY, CDR2 SVGAGI. This CDR3 has 14 residues. CDR3 nucleotides: TGTGCCAGCAGCTCTCGGACTAGCACAGATACGCAGTATTTT. Translating it yields CASSSRTSTDTQYF.

The chain couples TRBV7-2 to TRBJ2-5, with TRBD2 matching over 7 bases. CDR3 length: 14 residues. V was clipped by 7 bases and J by 5 bases; unmatched bases: 10. Per the germline V gene, CDR1 is SGHTA and CDR2 is FQGNSA. The DNA for the CDR3 is TGTGCCAGCACCCCGGGACTACCCCCCGAGACCCAGTACTTC. This encodes CASTPGLPPETQYF.

This chain links TRBV10-2 with TRBJ2-7; 7 bases fit TRBD2. Germline V gene sequence: CDR1 WSHSY, CDR2 SAAADI. After removal of 7 bases from V and 6 bases from J, the junction contained 12 bases not matched to a gene. This CDR3 is 14 amino acids long. CDR3 sequence: CASTPSSGVSEQYF. Here the CDR3 DNA reads TGCGCCAGCACCCCGTCAAGCGGGGTCTCCGAGCAGTACTTC.

This clone has only a few counts. V is TRBV29-1 and J is TRBJ1-4; 10 bases map to TRBD1. This CDR3 contains 16 residues. Germline CDR1 SQVTM, CDR2 ANQGSEA. Trimming at V came to 4 bases and at J to 3 bases, leaving 8 bases not matched to a gene. The CDR3 sequence: CSVATVGTGANEKLFF. The CDR3 DNA follows: TGCAGCGTTGCGACGGTTGGGACAGGGGCTAATGAAAAACTGTTTTTT.

This clone showed up many times. The chain employs TRBV28 and TRBJ2-6; possibly TRBD2 for D (6 bases). V was pared by 4 bases and J by 0 bases, with 7 bases between. The CDR3 runs to 15 residues. Germline assignment: CDR1 MDHEN and CDR2 SYDVKM. Written as DNA, the CDR3 is TGTGCCAGCAGTTCCGGGGGCTCTGGGGCCAACGTCCTGACTTTC. Translation: CASSSGGSGANVLTF.

The chain uses TRBV11-2 and TRBJ2-3; TRBD2 matches at 7 bases. Per germline, CDR1 SGHAT and CDR2 FQNNGV. This CDR3 is built from 15 residues. After removal of 5 bases from V and 0 bases from J, the junction contained 5 bases not matched to a gene. The CDR3 loop is CASSPGRFSTDTQYF. For the CDR3, the DNA is TGTGCCAGCAGCCCCGGGAGGTTTAGCACAGATACGCAGTATTTT.

This chain links TRBV10-3 with TRBJ2-7; D possibly matches TRBD1 or TRBD2 (5 bases each). V was clipped by 4 bases and J by 0 bases, with 10 bases between them. Germline loops: CDR1 ENHRY, CDR2 SYGVKD. The CDR3 is 14 residues long. The CDR3 DNA is TGTGCCATCAGTGCCTGGGACCACTCCTACGAGCAGTACTTC. It encodes CAISAWDHSYEQYF.

The sample holds a few counts of this clone. Here the CDR3 reads CASSSTARDKHSTDTQYF. The CDR3 nucleotides read TGTGCCAGCAGTTCAACGGCACGGGACAAGCACTCCACAGATACGCAGTATTTT. The chain has TRBV7-9 and TRBJ2-3, with D perhaps matching TRBD1 (6 bases). Germline CDR1 and CDR2: SEHNR and FQNEAQ (reference sequence). The CDR3 length is 18 residues. V lost 6 bases and J 2 bases, leaving 24 bases between the germline ends.